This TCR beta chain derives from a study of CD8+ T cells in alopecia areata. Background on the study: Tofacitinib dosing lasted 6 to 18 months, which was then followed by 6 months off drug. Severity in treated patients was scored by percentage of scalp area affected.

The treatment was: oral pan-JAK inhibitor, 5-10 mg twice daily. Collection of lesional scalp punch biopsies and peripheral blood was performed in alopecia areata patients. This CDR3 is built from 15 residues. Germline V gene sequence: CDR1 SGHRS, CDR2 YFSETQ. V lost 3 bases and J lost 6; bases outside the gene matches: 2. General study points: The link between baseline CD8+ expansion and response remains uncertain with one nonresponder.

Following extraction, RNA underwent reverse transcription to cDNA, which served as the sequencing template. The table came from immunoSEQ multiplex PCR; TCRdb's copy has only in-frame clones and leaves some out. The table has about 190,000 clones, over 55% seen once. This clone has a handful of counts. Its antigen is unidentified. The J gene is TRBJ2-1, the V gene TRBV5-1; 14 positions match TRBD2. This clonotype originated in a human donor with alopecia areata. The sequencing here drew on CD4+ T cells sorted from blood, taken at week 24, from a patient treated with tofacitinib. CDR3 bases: TGCGCCAGCAGCTGGGGACTAGCGGGGGTCAATGAGCAGTTCTTC. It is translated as CASSWGLAGVNEQFF.